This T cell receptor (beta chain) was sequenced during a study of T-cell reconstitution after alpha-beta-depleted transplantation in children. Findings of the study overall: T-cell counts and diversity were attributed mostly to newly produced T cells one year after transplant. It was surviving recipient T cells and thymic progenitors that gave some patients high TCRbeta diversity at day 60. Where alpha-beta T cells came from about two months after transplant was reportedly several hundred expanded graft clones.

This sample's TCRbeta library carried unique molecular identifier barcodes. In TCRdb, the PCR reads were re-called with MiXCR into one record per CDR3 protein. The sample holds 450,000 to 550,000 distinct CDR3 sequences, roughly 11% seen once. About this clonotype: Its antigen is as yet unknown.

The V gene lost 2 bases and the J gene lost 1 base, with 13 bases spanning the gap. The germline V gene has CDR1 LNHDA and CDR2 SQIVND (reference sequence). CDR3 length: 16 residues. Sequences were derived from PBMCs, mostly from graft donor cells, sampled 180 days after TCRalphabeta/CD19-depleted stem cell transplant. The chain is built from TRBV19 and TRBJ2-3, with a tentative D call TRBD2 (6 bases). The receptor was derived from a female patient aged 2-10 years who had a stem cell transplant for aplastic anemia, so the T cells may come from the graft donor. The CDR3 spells CASSIMGRGRTDTQYF. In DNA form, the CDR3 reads TGTGCCAGTAGTATAATGGGGCGGGGACGCACAGATACGCAGTATTTT.